This is a list of T cell receptor beta chains from one sample in a study of blood T cell repertoires in COVID-19. The data were produced by immunoSEQ multiplex PCR, yet TCRdb's version contains in-frame clones alone and is incomplete. The table includes 120,000 or so clones, around four fifths detected once. What was sequenced was peripheral blood. The receptor source for this set is a human donor in a cohort sampled during active COVID-19. CDR3s include the opening cysteine and the closing phenylalanine or tryptophan. Each record gives: clone size, V gene, D gene, J gene, CDR3 DNA, CDR3 protein. A D gene is named only where the DNA matches it firmly. The size field is filled for only some rows; it gives once, few, many or a size class.

NA	TRBV7-2	TRBD2	TRBJ2-3	TGTGCCAGCAGCTTCCAGACTAGCGGGAGAGGGGATACGCAGTATTTT	CASSFQTSGRGDTQYF
NA	TRBV11-3	NA	TRBJ2-3	TGTGCCAGCAGCTTTGAACAGTCAGATACGCAGTATTTT	CASSFEQSDTQYF
NA	TRBV6-5	NA	TRBJ1-1	TGTGCCAGCAGACACACCAATGAGGGAGGGAGAGCTTTCTTT	CASRHTNEGGRAFF
NA	TRBV12-2	NA	TRBJ1-2	TGTGCAAGTCGCGAGCCGGGACAGGTCGTAAAAGGCTACACCTTC	CASREPGQVVKGYTF
NA	TRBV7-2	TRBD1	TRBJ2-7	TGTGCCAGCTCCGGACAGGGCGGCCCTTACGAGCAGTACTTC	CASSGQGGPYEQYF
NA	TRBV18	TRBD2	TRBJ2-1	TGTGCCAGCTCACCAACACGTCGGGGGGGCCTCTTCGGCAATGAGCAGTTCTTC	CASSPTRRGGLFGNEQFF
NA	TRBV27	TRBD1	TRBJ2-5	TGTGCCAGCAGTTCGTACAGGGGGGAGACCCAGTACTTC	CASSSYRGETQYF
NA	TRBV9	TRBD1	TRBJ1-2	TGTGCCAGCAGCGTAGGACAGGGAAAAGGCTATGGCTACACCTTC	CASSVGQGKGYGYTF
NA	TRBV2	TRBD2	TRBJ2-5	TGTGCCAGCCGAAGACCTGGGACTAGCGGGGGGGGTAAAGAGACCCAGTACTTC	CASRRPGTSGGGKETQYF
NA	TRBV7-6	TRBD1	TRBJ1-4	TGTGCCAGCAGCCCCGGGACAGGATATAATCAAAAACTGTTTTTT	CASSPGTGYNQKLFF
NA	TRBV15	NA	TRBJ1-4	TGTGCCACCAGCAGAGACCGGGGTTCTAATGAAAAACTGTTTTTT	CATSRDRGSNEKLFF
NA	TRBV28	TRBD1	TRBJ2-2	TGTGCCAGCAGCCGGTTAGGTAGGACAGGGGGCACCGGGGAGCTGTTTTTT	CASSRLGRTGGTGELFF
NA	TRBV27	TRBD2	TRBJ2-2	TGTGCCAGCAGTTTAAGGCGGGAGGTTTCCGGGGAGCTGTTTTTT	CASSLRREVSGELFF
NA	TRBV28	NA	TRBJ1-6	TGTGCCAGCAGTTTGCGACAATCCAGCCTCCACTTT	CASSLRQSSLHF
NA	TRBV4-2	NA	TRBJ2-7	TGTGCCAGCAGCCACCACCGCGGGGACTACGAGCAGTACTTC	CASSHHRGDYEQYF
few	TRBV6-1	TRBD1	TRBJ1-6	TGTGCCAGCAGTAAAGGACAGGGAACAACCTATAATTCACCCCTCCACTTT	CASSKGQGTTYNSPLHF
NA	TRBV2	NA	TRBJ2-4	TGTGCCAGCACCCCCGGAGGGGCGATTGCCAAAAACATTCAGTACTTC	CASTPGGAIAKNIQYF
once	TRBV11-3	NA	TRBJ2-1	TGTGCCAGCAGCCAGACAGCTTCCTCCTACAATGAGCAGTTCTTC	CASSQTASSYNEQFF
NA	TRBV5-1	TRBD2	TRBJ2-3	TGCGCCAGCAGCTTGATAGCGGGAAGTCACACAGATACGCAGTATTTT	CASSLIAGSHTDTQYF
NA	TRBV7-2	TRBD1	TRBJ1-4	TGTGCCAGCAGCAAAGGGGTGGGACAGGATGAAAAACTGTTTTTT	CASSKGVGQDEKLFF
NA	TRBV18	NA	TRBJ1-1	TGTGCCAGCTCACCCCCGGGGGTCAGGACGAACACTGAAGCTTTCTTT	CASSPPGVRTNTEAFF
NA	TRBV28	NA	TRBJ2-3	TGTGCCAGCAGTAAGACTAGCACAGATACGCAGTATTTT	CASSKTSTDTQYF
NA	TRBV9	TRBD2	TRBJ2-3	TGTGCCAGCAGCCCGGCTAGCGGGGGGTCGGCCACAGATACGCAGTATTTT	CASSPASGGSATDTQYF
NA	TRBV18	TRBD1	TRBJ1-5	TGTGCCAGCTCACTTGACAGGGGGGCCTCTTCCCAGCATTTT	CASSLDRGASSQHF
few	TRBV6-1	NA	TRBJ1-1	TGTGCCAGCGGTTCCGACAGAGTGGGCACTGAAGCTTTCTTT	CASGSDRVGTEAFF
NA	TRBV7-3	TRBD1	TRBJ1-2	TGTGCCAGCAGCCCAGGGCACCAGGGGGACGGCTACACCTTC	CASSPGHQGDGYTF
once	TRBV28	TRBD1	TRBJ1-2	TGTGCCAGCAGTCCTACAGGGGGTGGCTACACCTTC	CASSPTGGGYTF
NA	TRBV18	NA	TRBJ1-6	TGTGCCAGCTCACCTAGGGGGGGTTCACCCCTCCACTTT	CASSPRGGSPLHF
NA	TRBV6-2/TRBV6-3	TRBD1	TRBJ1-6	TGTGCCAGCAGTCACCAGACAGGGCAGATGGTGAATTCACCCCTCCACTTT	CASSHQTGQMVNSPLHF
NA	TRBV2	NA	TRBJ1-4	TGTGCCAGCAGTATGACTGTCCGCGAAAAACTGTTTTTT	CASSMTVREKLFF
NA	TRBV19	TRBD1	TRBJ1-5	TGTGCCAGTAGTGGATCGCTGGGGACAGGGGGACTAAGGAGCAATCAGCCCCAGCATTTT	CASSGSLGTGGLRSNQPQHF
NA	TRBV20-1	NA	TRBJ2-3	TGCAGTGCTACCAGAGGAGATACGCAGTATTTT	CSATRGDTQYF
few	TRBV4-3	TRBD1	TRBJ2-4	TGCGCCAGCAGCCAGAGACAGGGAATCCGTCAGTACTTC	CASSQRQGIRQYF
once	TRBV5-4	NA	TRBJ1-3	TGTGCCAGCAGCTTGGAACAGGGCGGTGGAAACACCATATATTTT	CASSLEQGGGNTIYF
NA	TRBV2	NA	TRBJ1-6	TGTGCCAGCAGGCCCGACAGGAGCTCCTATAATTCACCCCTCCACTTT	CASRPDRSSYNSPLHF
NA	TRBV3-1/TRBV3-2	TRBD2	TRBJ2-7	TGTGCCAGCAGCCTGCGGGGGGCCGACCGTCTAAAGCAGTACTTC	CASSLRGADRLKQYF
NA	TRBV6-5	TRBD1	TRBJ2-2	TGTGCCAGCAGCCTCTCAAGGGGGCGGGTCGGGGAGCTGTTTTTT	CASSLSRGRVGELFF
NA	TRBV6-5	TRBD2	TRBJ2-3	TGTGCCAGCAAGGCTAGCGGGACAGATACGCAGTATTTT	CASKASGTDTQYF
NA	TRBV10-3	TRBD1	TRBJ1-1	TGTGCCACCGAGGACAGGGCGAACACTGAAGCTTTCTTT	CATEDRANTEAFF
NA	TRBV3-1/TRBV3-2	TRBD2	TRBJ2-1	TGTGCCAGCAGCCCACGCGGGACTAGCGGGAGTAATGAGCAGTTCTTC	CASSPRGTSGSNEQFF
NA	TRBV7-2	TRBD2	TRBJ2-5	TGTGCCAGCAGTTCTCTGGGACTAGCGGATCGAGAGACCCAGTACTTC	CASSSLGLADRETQYF
NA	TRBV19	TRBD1	TRBJ1-1	TGTGCCAGTAGTATGGGGACAGGGGACACTGAAGCTTTCTTT	CASSMGTGDTEAFF
NA	TRBV6-5	TRBD1	TRBJ1-2	TGTGCCACCCGACAGGGGACTTTAACCCTCTATGGCTACACCTTC	CATRQGTLTLYGYTF
NA	TRBV27	TRBD2	TRBJ2-1	TGTGCCAGCAGCTCGCTAGCGGGAGCCGGCTCCTACAATGAGCAGTTCTTC	CASSSLAGAGSYNEQFF
NA	TRBV6-1	NA	TRBJ2-5	TGTGCCAGCAGTGAAACGGCGGGCCTACGGGAGACCCAGTACTTC	CASSETAGLRETQYF
NA	TRBV5-6	NA	TRBJ1-1	TGTGCCAGCAGCTTTCGGGGGAACACTGAAGCTTTCTTT	CASSFRGNTEAFF
NA	TRBV5-1	NA	TRBJ2-2	TGCGCCAGCAGCTTAGGACAGCAAGCACTGAACACCGGGGAGCTGTTTTTT	CASSLGQQALNTGELFF
NA	TRBV9	NA	TRBJ1-1	TGTGCCAGCAGCGTAGCTCCGGGGAACACTGAAGCTTTCTTT	CASSVAPGNTEAFF
NA	TRBV6-5	TRBD2	TRBJ2-3	TGTGCCAGCAGTTCTAGCGGGGCCACAGATACGCAGTATTTT	CASSSSGATDTQYF
NA	TRBV7-9	TRBD1	TRBJ2-7	TGTGCCAGCAGTCAAACGACAGGGGTGCTTGAGCAGTACTTC	CASSQTTGVLEQYF
NA	TRBV7-9	TRBD1	TRBJ1-2	TGTGCCAGCAGCCGAGCCCTTGGACAGGGGGCTGGCTACACCTTC	CASSRALGQGAGYTF
NA	TRBV27	TRBD1	TRBJ2-1	TGTGCCAGCAGTTTCTATCCGGGACAGAGGTACAATGAGCAGTTCTTC	CASSFYPGQRYNEQFF
NA	TRBV11-2	NA	TRBJ2-3	TGTGCCAGCAGCTTAGCTGATACGCAGTATTTT	CASSLADTQYF